This passage covers 11 T cell receptor beta chains from one sample sequenced in a study of human T cells and chemical hapten exposure. Regarding time point: patch test 1, 2 weeks after DPC sensitization. Specified treatment: therapeutic diphenylcyclopropenone sensitization with weekly scalp DPC. A single record per CDR3 protein comes from TCRdb applying MiXCR to the RACE reads. This repertoire shows a few hundred thousand distinct CDR3 sequences, more than 4.5% found once; its top ten account for 2% to 2.5%. The sequenced sample was whole blood, obtained in connection with sensitization to the hapten diphenylcyclopropenone (DPC). Every receptor here comes from a woman aged 45-65 years with alopecia areata. Some clones in this sample may be carry-over from other donors' samples.

J is TRBJ2-7 and V is TRBV6-5; 7 positions match TRBD2. After removal of 6 bases from V and 0 bases from J, the junction contained 8 bases not matched to a gene. The CDR3 totals 15 residues. CDR1 and CDR2 from the germline V gene are MNHEY and SVGAGI. CDR3 sequence reads: CASRPERGYSYEQYF. Written as DNA, the CDR3 is TGTGCCAGCAGACCCGAGCGGGGTTACTCCTACGAGCAGTACTTC.

This clonotype was picked up many times. The genes are TRBV15 and TRBJ1-2; a possible D gene is TRBD1 (5 bases). V lost 4 bases and J lost 8, with 14 bases in between. The length of the CDR3 is 13 residues. Germline loops: CDR1 LNHNV, CDR2 YYDKDF (reference sequence). The CDR3 nucleotides read TGTGCCACCAGCATGGGGGAGATAAGGGGCTACACCTTC. This gives the protein CATSMGEIRGYTF.

This clonotype turned up a few times. V usage is TRBV27 and J usage is TRBJ2-7, with D possibly being TRBD2 (5 bases). Trimming stripped 0 bases from V and 6 bases from J, with 9 bases between. CDR1 MNHEY and CDR2 SMNVEV come from the germline V gene (reference sequence). CDR3 length: 13 amino acids. This CDR3 reads CASSLSARGEQYF. The CDR3 bases are TGTGCCAGCAGTTTATCAGCCCGGGGCGAGCAGTACTTC.

This clonotype was found a few times. V is TRBV7-9 and J is TRBJ1-5; D possibly corresponds to TRBD1 (5 bases). Looked up from germline, CDR1 is SEHNR and CDR2 is FQNEAQ (reference sequence). Trimming left V 2 bases short and J 7 bases short, with 9 bases between. The CDR3 consists of 13 residues. This CDR3 reads CASSLWQGQPQHF. In DNA, the CDR3 is TGTGCCAGCAGCTTATGGCAGGGCCAGCCCCAGCATTTT. Combining the CDR3 with reference TRBV7-9 and TRBJ1-5 gives the whole variable domain DTGVSQNPRHKITKRGQNVTFRCDPISEHNRLYWYRQTLGQGPEFLTYFQNEAQLEKSRLLSDRFSAERPKGSFSTLEIQRTEQGDSAMYLCASSLWQGQPQHFGDGTRLSIL.

This clonotype was picked up many times. The chain carries TRBV4-1 and TRBJ1-1; 7 bases fit TRBD1. The CDR3 contains 14 residues. Germline CDR1 reads MGHRA; CDR2 reads YSYEKL. V dropped 3 bases and J dropped 8; count of bases not matched to a gene: 9. The CDR3 nucleotides are TGCGCCAGCAGCCATGCAGGGGGGCCTACGGAAGCTTTCTTT. This encodes CASSHAGGPTEAFF.

This clonotype came up many times. The chain joins TRBV29-1 to TRBJ2-1, with 12 bases fitting TRBD1. This CDR3 has 15 amino acids. The junction had 4 bases not matched to a gene; V was cut back by 6 bases and J by 1 base. CDR1 is SQVTM and CDR2 is ANQGSEA in the germline V gene. CDR3 sequence reads: CSVEGQGASYNEQFF. The DNA for the CDR3 is TGCAGCGTCGAGGGACAGGGGGCGTCCTACAATGAGCAGTTCTTC.

V and J are TRBV10-3 and TRBJ2-5; D unclear. The CDR3 is 12 amino acids. Between the trimmed V and J ends, which lost 0 bases and 5 bases, there was a span of 4 bases. Germline V CDR1 and CDR2: ENHRY, SYGVKD. The CDR3 loop is CAISESTETQYF. For the CDR3, the DNA is TGTGCCATCAGTGAGTCGACGGAGACCCAGTACTTC.

V usage is TRBV12-3 or TRBV12-4 and J usage is TRBJ2-6; D not certain. The ends were cut back, 1 base at V and 13 bases at J, with 8 bases in the middle. This CDR3 spans 12 amino acids. CDR3 amino acids: CASSLETGVLTF. CDR3 DNA sequence: TGTGCCAGCAGTTTAGAGACCGGAGTCCTGACTTTC.

This clonotype was detected a few times. The chain carries TRBV20-1 and TRBJ1-1; D ambiguous. The ends were cut back, 0 bases at V and 1 base at J, with 12 bases in the middle. The CDR3 is made up of 15 amino acids. Germline CDR1 DFQATT, CDR2 SNEGSKA (reference sequence). The CDR3 loop is CSAREPGLGNTEAFF. In nucleotides, the CDR3 is TGCAGTGCTAGAGAACCGGGGTTGGGGAACACTGAAGCTTTCTTT.

This clonotype appeared a few times. V gene TRBV4-2 combines with J gene TRBJ2-1, with unresolved D. The germline gives CDR1 LGHNA, CDR2 YNFKEQ. Trimming left V 0 bases short and J 4 bases short, with 4 bases between. There are 13 residues in the CDR3. The CDR3 loop is CASSQDPYNEQFF. As DNA, the CDR3 is TGTGCCAGCAGCCAAGACCCATACAATGAGCAGTTCTTC.

The genes are TRBV24-1 and TRBJ2-1; 8 nucleotides agree with TRBD1. The ends lost 8 bases at V and 6 bases at J; junction bases unmatched: 8. Germline V gene lookup returns CDR1 KGHDR and CDR2 SFDVKD. The CDR3 contains 14 residues. CDR3 region: CATNQGAEPNEQFF. CDR3 bases: TGTGCCACCAACCAGGGGGCGGAACCCAATGAGCAGTTCTTC.